These T cell receptor beta chains were read from a single sample in a study of early T cells in non-severe SARS-CoV-2 infection. In TCRdb, the 5' RACE reads were re-called with MiXCR into one record per CDR3 protein. The repertoire consists of tens of thousands of distinct CDR3 sequences, with roughly 5.3% occurring once and the leading ten covering about 20%. Sequenced sample: whole blood. These receptors all stem from an adult who was a healthcare worker with PCR-confirmed SARS-CoV-2 infection or an uninfected control (not recorded which). Both conserved end residues are part of each CDR3. A D gene is named only where the DNA matches it firmly. Only part of the rows carry a size: once, few, many, or a class if the clone is expanded.

J gene: TRBJ1-4; D gene: TRBD1; V gene: TRBV12-3/TRBV12-4; clone size: many; CDR3 protein: CASRTGENEKLFF; CDR3 DNA: TGTGCCAGCAGGACAGGGGAAAATGAAAAACTGTTTTTT
J gene: TRBJ1-2; D gene: -; V gene: TRBV7-2; clone size: few; CDR3 protein: CASSLVPAGANYGYTF; CDR3 DNA: TGTGCCAGCAGCTTAGTACCGGCAGGGGCTAACTATGGCTACACCTTC
J gene: TRBJ1-2; D gene: -; V gene: TRBV20-1; clone size: many; CDR3 protein: CSATAPGAMDYGYTF; CDR3 DNA: TGCAGTGCTACCGCCCCCGGGGCAATGGACTATGGCTACACCTTC
J gene: TRBJ1-2; D gene: TRBD1; V gene: TRBV5-1; clone size: -; CDR3 protein: CASSSGQAYGYTF; CDR3 DNA: TGCGCCAGCAGTTCGGGACAGGCATATGGCTACACCTTC
J gene: TRBJ2-7; D gene: TRBD1; V gene: TRBV20-1; clone size: many; CDR3 protein: CSVPGQGASYEQYF; CDR3 DNA: TGCAGTGTCCCGGGACAGGGGGCATCCTACGAGCAGTACTTC
J gene: TRBJ2-1; D gene: TRBD2; V gene: TRBV3-1; clone size: many; CDR3 protein: CASSQMAGVSFEQFF; CDR3 DNA: TGTGCCAGCAGCCAGATGGCGGGAGTAAGTTTTGAGCAGTTCTTC
J gene: TRBJ2-1; D gene: -; V gene: TRBV12-3/TRBV12-4; clone size: many; CDR3 protein: CASSTGPTGSSYNEQFF; CDR3 DNA: TGTGCCAGCAGTACGGGACCGACCGGGAGCTCCTACAATGAGCAGTTCTTC
J gene: TRBJ2-1; D gene: TRBD2; V gene: TRBV7-2; clone size: many; CDR3 protein: CASSHSSGTSGSYNEQFF; CDR3 DNA: TGTGCCAGCAGCCATAGCAGCGGGACTAGCGGCTCCTACAATGAGCAGTTCTTC
J gene: TRBJ2-1; D gene: -; V gene: TRBV11-1; clone size: many; CDR3 protein: CASSPGNVDEQFF; CDR3 DNA: TGTGCCAGCAGCCCTGGGAATGTCGATGAGCAGTTCTTC
J gene: TRBJ1-4; D gene: -; V gene: TRBV4-2; clone size: few; CDR3 protein: CASSQVLGGKEKLFF; CDR3 DNA: TGTGCCAGCAGCCAAGTTTTGGGGGGGAAGGAAAAACTGTTTTTT
J gene: TRBJ1-5; D gene: TRBD1; V gene: TRBV25-1; clone size: many; CDR3 protein: CASSGDRLNNQPQHF; CDR3 DNA: TGTGCCAGCAGTGGGGACAGGCTCAACAATCAGCCCCAGCATTTT
J gene: TRBJ2-1; D gene: -; V gene: TRBV5-4; clone size: many; CDR3 protein: CASSHQTGPYNEQFF; CDR3 DNA: TGTGCCAGCAGCCACCAGACAGGACCCTACAATGAGCAGTTCTTC
J gene: TRBJ2-3; D gene: TRBD1; V gene: TRBV29-1; clone size: many; CDR3 protein: CSVRTGGTDTQYF; CDR3 DNA: TGCAGCGTCCGGACAGGGGGCACAGATACGCAGTATTTT
J gene: TRBJ2-7; D gene: -; V gene: TRBV28; clone size: -; CDR3 protein: CASSLGGGSSYEQYF; CDR3 DNA: TGTGCCAGCAGCCTCGGAGGGGGCAGCTCCTACGAGCAGTACTTC
J gene: TRBJ2-3; D gene: -; V gene: TRBV7-9; clone size: few; CDR3 protein: CASSPTPRGGATDTQYF; CDR3 DNA: TGTGCCAGCAGCCCAACGCCGCGCGGGGGCGCCACAGATACGCAGTATTTT
J gene: TRBJ1-5; D gene: -; V gene: TRBV6-2/TRBV6-3; clone size: many; CDR3 protein: CASSYSNSHQPQHF; CDR3 DNA: TGTGCCAGCAGTTACTCGAACAGCCATCAGCCCCAGCATTTT
J gene: TRBJ2-7; D gene: TRBD1; V gene: TRBV9; clone size: -; CDR3 protein: CASSVRGQGPYEQYF; CDR3 DNA: TGTGCCAGCAGCGTCAGAGGACAGGGACCCTACGAGCAGTACTTC
J gene: TRBJ2-1; D gene: -; V gene: TRBV2; clone size: once; CDR3 protein: CASTKGQTYNEQFF; CDR3 DNA: TGTGCCAGCACCAAAGGGCAGACCTACAATGAGCAGTTCTTC
J gene: TRBJ2-3; D gene: -; V gene: TRBV2; clone size: many; CDR3 protein: CASKSDWITSDTQYF; CDR3 DNA: TGTGCCAGCAAATCAGACTGGATCACCTCAGATACGCAGTATTTT
J gene: TRBJ2-1; D gene: -; V gene: TRBV19; clone size: -; CDR3 protein: CASSWRVGDEQFF; CDR3 DNA: TGTGCCAGTAGCTGGAGGGTGGGAGATGAGCAGTTCTTC
J gene: TRBJ1-1; D gene: -; V gene: TRBV30; clone size: many; CDR3 protein: CAWTQGSTEAFF; CDR3 DNA: TGTGCCTGGACCCAGGGGAGCACTGAAGCTTTCTTT
J gene: TRBJ2-7; D gene: -; V gene: TRBV5-4; clone size: -; CDR3 protein: CASSLRNGPYEQYF; CDR3 DNA: TGTGCCAGCAGCCTCCGCAATGGCCCCTACGAGCAGTACTTC
J gene: TRBJ1-3; D gene: TRBD1; V gene: TRBV7-8; clone size: many; CDR3 protein: CASSLSRTGDGNTIYF; CDR3 DNA: TGTGCCAGCAGCTTAAGCAGGACAGGCGATGGAAACACCATATATTTT
J gene: TRBJ1-2; D gene: -; V gene: TRBV19; clone size: -; CDR3 protein: CASSIRFSQGNYGYTF; CDR3 DNA: TGTGCCAGTAGTATCAGATTTTCGCAGGGAAACTATGGCTACACCTTC
J gene: TRBJ2-3; D gene: -; V gene: TRBV5-1; clone size: few; CDR3 protein: CASTWGGLSTDTQYF; CDR3 DNA: TGCGCCAGCACCTGGGGGGGCCTAAGCACAGATACGCAGTATTTT
J gene: TRBJ1-5; D gene: -; V gene: TRBV7-9; clone size: few; CDR3 protein: CASSESSGDQPQHF; CDR3 DNA: TGTGCCAGCAGCGAGAGTTCGGGCGATCAGCCCCAGCATTTT
J gene: TRBJ2-3; D gene: TRBD2; V gene: TRBV7-2; clone size: -; CDR3 protein: CASSQRGTDTQYF; CDR3 DNA: TGTGCCAGCAGCCAGCGGGGGACGGATACGCAGTATTTT
J gene: TRBJ1-2; D gene: -; V gene: TRBV6-5; clone size: many; CDR3 protein: CASSYGEGRGNYGYTF; CDR3 DNA: TGTGCCAGCAGTTACGGGGAGGGGCGCGGAAACTATGGCTACACCTTC
J gene: TRBJ2-7; D gene: TRBD2; V gene: TRBV20-1; clone size: -; CDR3 protein: CSARDGTSGYEQYF; CDR3 DNA: TGCAGTGCTAGAGATGGGACTAGCGGCTACGAGCAGTACTTC
J gene: TRBJ2-3; D gene: TRBD2; V gene: TRBV20-1; clone size: -; CDR3 protein: CSARAPPGTSISTDTQYF; CDR3 DNA: TGCAGTGCTAGAGCCCCCCCCGGGACTAGCATCAGCACAGATACGCAGTATTTT
J gene: TRBJ1-1; D gene: TRBD1; V gene: TRBV12-3/TRBV12-4; clone size: -; CDR3 protein: CASTPGTGGTEAFF; CDR3 DNA: TGTGCCAGCACCCCCGGGACAGGGGGGACTGAAGCTTTCTTT
J gene: TRBJ2-3; D gene: -; V gene: TRBV9; clone size: -; CDR3 protein: CASSVTRLSTDTQYF; CDR3 DNA: TGTGCCAGCAGCGTTACTAGATTGTCCACAGATACGCAGTATTTT
J gene: TRBJ2-3; D gene: TRBD2; V gene: TRBV20-1; clone size: few; CDR3 protein: CSAGLAGGHTDTQYF; CDR3 DNA: TGCAGTGCTGGACTAGCGGGGGGGCACACAGATACGCAGTATTTT
J gene: TRBJ2-1; D gene: -; V gene: TRBV11-1; clone size: many; CDR3 protein: CASSFPGQTNEQFF; CDR3 DNA: TGTGCCAGCAGCTTCCCCGGGCAAACCAATGAGCAGTTCTTC
J gene: TRBJ2-3; D gene: TRBD2; V gene: TRBV7-3; clone size: few; CDR3 protein: CASSSPAGGSLTDTQYF; CDR3 DNA: TGTGCCAGCAGTTCCCCTGCGGGGGGAAGCCTCACAGATACGCAGTATTTT
J gene: TRBJ2-1; D gene: -; V gene: TRBV14; clone size: few; CDR3 protein: CASSPTTHNEQFF; CDR3 DNA: TGTGCCAGCAGCCCAACAACCCACAATGAGCAGTTCTTC
J gene: TRBJ2-5; D gene: -; V gene: TRBV12-3/TRBV12-4; clone size: many; CDR3 protein: CASSFPGVPTQYF; CDR3 DNA: TGTGCCAGCAGTTTCCCCGGGGTACCGACCCAGTACTTC
J gene: TRBJ1-2; D gene: -; V gene: TRBV10-3; clone size: many; CDR3 protein: CAISDTGGPSEAGTF; CDR3 DNA: TGTGCCATCAGTGACACAGGAGGACCCTCTGAGGCGGGAACCTTC
J gene: TRBJ2-5; D gene: -; V gene: TRBV7-9; clone size: many; CDR3 protein: CASSLAGGFGETQYF; CDR3 DNA: TGTGCCAGCAGCTTAGCTGGGGGATTCGGTGAGACCCAGTACTTC